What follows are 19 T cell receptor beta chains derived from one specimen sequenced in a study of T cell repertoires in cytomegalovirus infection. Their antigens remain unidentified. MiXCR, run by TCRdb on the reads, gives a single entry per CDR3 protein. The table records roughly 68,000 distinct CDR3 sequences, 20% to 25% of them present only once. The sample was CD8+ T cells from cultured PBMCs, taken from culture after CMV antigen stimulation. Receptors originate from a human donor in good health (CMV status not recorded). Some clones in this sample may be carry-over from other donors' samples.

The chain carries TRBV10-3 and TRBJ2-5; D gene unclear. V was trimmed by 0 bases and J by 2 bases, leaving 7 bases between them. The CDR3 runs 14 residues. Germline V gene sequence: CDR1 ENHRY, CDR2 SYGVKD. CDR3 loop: CAISESENQETQYF. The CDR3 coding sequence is TGTGCCATCAGTGAGTCAGAAAATCAAGAGACCCAGTACTTC.

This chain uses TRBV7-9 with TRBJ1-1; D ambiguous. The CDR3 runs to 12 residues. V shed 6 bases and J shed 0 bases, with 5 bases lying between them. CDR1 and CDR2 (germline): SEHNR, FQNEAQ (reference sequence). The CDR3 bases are TGTGCCAGCAGGGGAATGAACACTGAAGCTTTCTTT. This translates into CASRGMNTEAFF.

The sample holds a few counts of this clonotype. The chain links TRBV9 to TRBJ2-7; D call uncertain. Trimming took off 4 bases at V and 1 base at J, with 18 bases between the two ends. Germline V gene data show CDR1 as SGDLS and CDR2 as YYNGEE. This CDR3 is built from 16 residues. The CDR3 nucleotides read TGTGCCAGCAGCCCACTTTCTGAAGGGCAGTCCTACGAGCAGTACTTC. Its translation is CASSPLSEGQSYEQYF.

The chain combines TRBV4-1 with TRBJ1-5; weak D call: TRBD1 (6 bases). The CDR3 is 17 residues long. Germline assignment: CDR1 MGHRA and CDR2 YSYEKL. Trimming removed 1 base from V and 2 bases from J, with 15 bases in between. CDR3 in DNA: TGCGCCAGCAGCCAAGGGCAAGGGGGGCACGGCAATCAGCCCCAGCATTTT. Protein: CASSQGQGGHGNQPQHF.

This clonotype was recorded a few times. Here the CDR3 reads CASSAWGEESPLHF. The CDR3 DNA reads as TGTGCCAGCAGTGCCTGGGGGGAAGAATCACCCCTCCACTTT. The chain joins TRBV25-1 to TRBJ1-6; D may be TRBD1 (5 bases). CDR1 is MGHDK, CDR2 SYGVNS, per germline. V lost 4 bases to trimming and J lost 10 bases, with 14 bases between them. The CDR3 sequence is 14 residues long.

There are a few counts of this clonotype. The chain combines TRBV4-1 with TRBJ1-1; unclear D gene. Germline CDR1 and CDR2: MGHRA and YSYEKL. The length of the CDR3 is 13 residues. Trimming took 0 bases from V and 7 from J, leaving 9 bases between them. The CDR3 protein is CASSQEKRLEAFF. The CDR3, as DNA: TGCGCCAGCAGCCAAGAGAAGAGGCTTGAAGCTTTCTTT.

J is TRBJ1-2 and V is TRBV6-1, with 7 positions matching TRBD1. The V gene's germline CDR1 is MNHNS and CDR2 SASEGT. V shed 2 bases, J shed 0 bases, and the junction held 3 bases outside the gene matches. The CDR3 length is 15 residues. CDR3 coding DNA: TGTGCCAGCAGTGAACCCGACAGGGCTAACTATGGCTACACCTTC. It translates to CASSEPDRANYGYTF.

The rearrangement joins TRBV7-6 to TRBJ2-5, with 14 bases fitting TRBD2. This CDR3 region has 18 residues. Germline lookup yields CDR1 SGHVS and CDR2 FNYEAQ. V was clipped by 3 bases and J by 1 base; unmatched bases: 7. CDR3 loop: CASSFRTSGGPTQETQYF. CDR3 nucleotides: TGTGCCAGCAGCTTCAGGACTAGCGGGGGGCCGACCCAAGAGACCCAGTACTTC.

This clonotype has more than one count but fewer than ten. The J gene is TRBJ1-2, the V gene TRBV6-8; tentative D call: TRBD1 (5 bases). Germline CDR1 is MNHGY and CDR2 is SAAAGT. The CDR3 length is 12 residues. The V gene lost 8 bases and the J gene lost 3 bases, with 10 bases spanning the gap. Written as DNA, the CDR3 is TGTGCCAGCTCTGGGGGGGACTATGGCTACACCTTC. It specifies CASSGGDYGYTF.

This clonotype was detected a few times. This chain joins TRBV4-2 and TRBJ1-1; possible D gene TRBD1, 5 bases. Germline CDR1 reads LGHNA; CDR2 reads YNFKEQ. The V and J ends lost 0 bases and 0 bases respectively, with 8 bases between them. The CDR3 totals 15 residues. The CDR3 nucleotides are TGTGCCAGCAGCCAAGAGTCAGGGATGAACACTGAAGCTTTCTTT. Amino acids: CASSQESGMNTEAFF.

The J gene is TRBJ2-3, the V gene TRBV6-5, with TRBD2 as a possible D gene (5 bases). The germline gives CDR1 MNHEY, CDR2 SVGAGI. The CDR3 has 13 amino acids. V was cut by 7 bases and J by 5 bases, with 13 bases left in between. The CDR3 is CASKRFLEDTQYF. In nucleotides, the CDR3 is TGTGCCAGCAAGCGGTTTTTAGAAGATACGCAGTATTTT.

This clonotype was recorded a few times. CDR3 residues: CASSLEARPYGYTF. As DNA, the CDR3 is TGTGCCAGCAGCTTAGAAGCCAGACCTTATGGCTACACCTTC. The chain carries TRBV7-9 and TRBJ1-2; D uncertain. Germline V CDR1 and CDR2: SEHNR, FQNEAQ (reference sequence). V was shortened by 1 base and J by 5 bases, with 11 bases between the two germline ends. This CDR3 comprises 14 residues.

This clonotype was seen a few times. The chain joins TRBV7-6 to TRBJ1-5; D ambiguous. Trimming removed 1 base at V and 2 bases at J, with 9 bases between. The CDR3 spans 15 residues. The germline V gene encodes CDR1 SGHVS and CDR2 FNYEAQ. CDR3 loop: CASSLGGSGNQPQHF. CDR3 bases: TGTGCCAGCAGCTTAGGGGGAAGCGGCAATCAGCCCCAGCATTTT. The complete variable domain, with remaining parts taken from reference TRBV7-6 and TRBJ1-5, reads GAGVSQSPRYKVTKRGQDVALRCDPISGHVSLYWYRQALGQGPEFLTYFNYEAQQDKSGLPNDRFSAERPEGSISTLTIQRTEQRDSAMYRCASSLGGSGNQPQHFGDGTRLSIL.

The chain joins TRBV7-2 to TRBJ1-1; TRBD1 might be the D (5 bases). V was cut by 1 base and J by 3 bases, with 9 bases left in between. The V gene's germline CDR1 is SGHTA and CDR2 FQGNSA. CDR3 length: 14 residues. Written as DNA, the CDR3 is TGTGCCAGCAGCTTAGAGGGGCCCCACACTGAAGCTTTCTTT. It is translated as CASSLEGPHTEAFF. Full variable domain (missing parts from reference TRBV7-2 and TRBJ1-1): GAGVSQSPSNKVTEKGKDVELRCDPISGHTALYWYRQSLGQGLEFLIYFQGNSAPDKSGLPSDRFSAERTGGSVSTLTIQRTQQEDSAVYLCASSLEGPHTEAFFGQGTRLTVV.

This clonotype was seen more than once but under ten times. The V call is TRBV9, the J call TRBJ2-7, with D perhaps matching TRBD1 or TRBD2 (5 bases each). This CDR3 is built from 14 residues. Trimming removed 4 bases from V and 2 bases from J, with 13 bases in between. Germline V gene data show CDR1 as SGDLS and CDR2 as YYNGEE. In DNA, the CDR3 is TGTGCCAGCAGCCCGGGGACCGCAGCCTACGAGCAGTACTTC. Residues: CASSPGTAAYEQYF.

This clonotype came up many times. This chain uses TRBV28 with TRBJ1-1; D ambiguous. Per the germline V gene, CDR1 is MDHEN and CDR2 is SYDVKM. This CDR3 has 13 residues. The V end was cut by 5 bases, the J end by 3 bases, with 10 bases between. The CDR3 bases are TGTGCCAGCAGTATTCCGTTCGACACTGAAGCTTTCTTT. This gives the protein CASSIPFDTEAFF.

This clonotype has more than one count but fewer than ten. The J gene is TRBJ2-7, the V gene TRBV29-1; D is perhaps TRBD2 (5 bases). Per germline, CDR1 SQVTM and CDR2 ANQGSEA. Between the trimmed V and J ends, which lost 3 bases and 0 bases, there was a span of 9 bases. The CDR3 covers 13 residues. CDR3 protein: CSVEVGSSYEQYF. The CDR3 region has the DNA TGCAGCGTTGAGGTGGGGAGCTCCTACGAGCAGTACTTC.

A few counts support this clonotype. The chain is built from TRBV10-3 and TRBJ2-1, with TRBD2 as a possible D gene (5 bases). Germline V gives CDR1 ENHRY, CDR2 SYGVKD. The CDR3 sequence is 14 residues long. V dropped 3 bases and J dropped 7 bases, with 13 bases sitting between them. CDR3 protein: CAISELWTENEQFF. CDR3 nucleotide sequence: TGTGCCATCAGTGAATTATGGACTGAGAATGAGCAGTTCTTC.

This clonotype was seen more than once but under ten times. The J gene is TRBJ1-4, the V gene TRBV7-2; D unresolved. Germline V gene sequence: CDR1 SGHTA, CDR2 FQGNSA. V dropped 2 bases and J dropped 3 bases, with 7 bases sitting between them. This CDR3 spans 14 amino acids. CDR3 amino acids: CASSLNQPNEKLFF. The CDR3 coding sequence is TGTGCCAGCAGCTTAAACCAACCTAATGAAAAACTGTTTTTT.